This is a list of T cell receptor beta chains from one sample in a study of blood T cell repertoires in COVID-19. Clones were read by immunoSEQ multiplex PCR, and TCRdb kept only the in-frame ones, dropping some. The sample carries 250,000 to 300,000 clones, over 75% recorded once. Material for sequencing was PBMCs or T cells enriched from blood (not recorded which). The origin of the receptors is a young man who had recovered from COVID-19. CDR3s include the opening cysteine and the closing phenylalanine or tryptophan. The order of the fields is D gene, J gene, clone size, V gene, CDR3 protein, CDR3 DNA. A D gene is named only where the DNA matches it firmly. Size is stated for part of the rows, as once, few or many counts, or as a class when the clone is expanded.

>TRBD1|TRBJ1-5|few|TRBV29-1
CSERGQGENQPQHF
TGCAGCGAGAGGGGACAGGGCGAGAATCAGCCCCAGCATTTT
>TRBD2|TRBJ2-1|.|TRBV30
CAWGTTRYNEQFF
TGTGCCTGGGGGACTACCCGATACAATGAGCAGTTCTTC
>.|TRBJ1-5|once|TRBV7-2
CASSLNRVGNQPQHF
TGTGCCAGCAGCCTTAACAGGGTGGGCAATCAGCCCCAGCATTTT
>TRBD2|TRBJ2-1|.|TRBV5-4
CASSLGLADYNEQFF
TGTGCCAGCAGCTTAGGACTAGCGGATTACAATGAGCAGTTCTTC
>.|TRBJ1-1|.|TRBV5-1
CASSRRATEAFF
TGCGCCAGCAGCCGGCGGGCCACTGAAGCTTTCTTT
>.|TRBJ1-4|.|TRBV18
CASSHFDLREKLFF
TGTGCCAGCTCACACTTCGATCTTCGGGAAAAACTGTTTTTT
>.|TRBJ1-5|.|TRBV6-5
CASSPGPSNQPQHF
TGTGCCAGCAGTCCAGGGCCCAGCAATCAGCCCCAGCATTTT
>.|TRBJ1-6|.|TRBV27
CASSLFNRAGDSPLHF
TGTGCCAGCAGTTTATTTAACAGGGCAGGGGATTCACCCCTCCACTTT
>.|TRBJ2-1|.|TRBV4-2
CASSHSKLGSSYNEQFF
TGTGCCAGCAGCCACAGCAAACTCGGGAGCTCCTACAATGAGCAGTTCTTC
>TRBD1|TRBJ1-1|.|TRBV5-1
CASSVGQLLNTEAFF
TGCGCCAGCAGCGTGGGACAGCTATTGAACACTGAAGCTTTCTTT
>.|TRBJ2-7|.|TRBV15
CATNDDGGDYEQYF
TGTGCCACCAACGACGACGGGGGAGACTACGAGCAGTACTTC
>.|TRBJ2-7|.|TRBV30
CAWSEEAGLGEQYF
TGTGCCTGGAGTGAAGAGGCAGGACTGGGCGAGCAGTACTTC
>TRBD1|TRBJ1-2|.|TRBV28
CASSLTGGNGYTF
TGTGCCAGCAGTCTGACAGGGGGCAATGGCTACACCTTC
>.|TRBJ2-7|.|TRBV6-5
CASSYREIAYEQYF
TGTGCCAGCAGTTACAGGGAGATTGCCTACGAGCAGTACTTC
>TRBD2|TRBJ2-2|.|TRBV7-7
CASSLGLAGTGELFF
TGTGCTAGCAGCCTGGGACTAGCAGGGACCGGGGAGCTGTTTTTT
>.|TRBJ2-1|.|TRBV27
CASSLRGILQFF
TGTGCCAGCAGTTTAAGGGGGATTCTGCAGTTCTTC
>TRBD1|TRBJ1-1|.|TRBV12-3/TRBV12-4
CASIRTGNTEAFF
TGTGCCAGCATTAGGACAGGGAACACTGAAGCTTTCTTT
>.|TRBJ1-3|.|TRBV5-1
CASTTGDRGNTIYF
TGCGCCAGCACCACGGGTGATCGTGGAAACACCATATATTTT
>TRBD1|TRBJ1-6|once|TRBV15
CATSKVQGAYRNSPLHF
TGTGCCACCAGCAAAGTACAGGGGGCGTATCGGAATTCACCCCTCCACTTT
>TRBD2|TRBJ2-1|.|TRBV11-2
CASSALAGGPNEQFF
TGTGCCAGCAGCGCCCTAGCGGGAGGGCCCAATGAGCAGTTCTTC
>TRBD2|TRBJ2-1|once|TRBV5-4
CASSLGLAVSSYNEQFF
TGTGCCAGCAGCCTGGGACTAGCGGTAAGCTCCTACAATGAGCAGTTCTTC
>TRBD1|TRBJ2-2|many|TRBV5-1
CASSLAAQGRGLNTGELFF
TGCGCCAGCAGCTTAGCCGCCCAGGGCAGGGGGCTGAACACCGGGGAGCTGTTTTTT
>TRBD1|TRBJ2-7|.|TRBV6-1
CASSGRQGKRTDEQYF
TGTGCCAGCAGTGGCCGACAGGGGAAGAGGACCGACGAGCAGTACTTC
>TRBD1|TRBJ2-3|.|TRBV6-2/TRBV6-3
CASSYTGDTDTQYF
TGTGCCAGCAGTTACACAGGGGACACAGATACGCAGTATTTT
>.|TRBJ2-7|.|TRBV19
CASSIEWSAYEQYF
TGTGCCAGTAGTATAGAATGGAGTGCCTACGAGCAGTACTTC
>.|TRBJ1-6|.|TRBV5-4
CASSPEWAGANSPLHF
TGTGCCAGCAGCCCAGAGTGGGCAGGGGCTAATTCACCCCTCCACTTT
>TRBD1|TRBJ1-2|.|TRBV10-2
CASSAGGVRGYTF
TGCGCCAGCAGTGCAGGGGGTGTGCGGGGCTACACCTTC
>.|TRBJ1-1|.|TRBV6-5
CASRGNTEAFF
TGTGCCAGCCGGGGGAACACTGAAGCTTTCTTT
>.|TRBJ2-1|once|TRBV24-1
CATSDWTGNEQFF
TGTGCCACCAGTGATTGGACGGGAAATGAGCAGTTCTTC
>.|TRBJ2-7|.|TRBV3-1/TRBV3-2
CASSQGQPGTYEQYF
TGTGCCAGCAGCCAAGGACAACCGGGGACCTACGAGCAGTACTTC
>.|TRBJ1-4|.|TRBV6-5
CASSYKDREKLFF
TGTGCCAGCAGTTACAAAGACAGGGAAAAACTGTTTTTT
>.|TRBJ2-3|.|TRBV5-4
CASSFLSGRGTDTQYF
TGTGCCAGCAGCTTTTTGAGCGGTCGGGGCACAGATACGCAGTATTTT
>TRBD1|TRBJ2-7|.|TRBV6-6
CASRTTGSTYEQYF
TGTGCCAGCAGAACGACAGGGTCAACCTACGAGCAGTACTTC
>TRBD1|TRBJ1-4|.|TRBV7-9
CASSFLYGQAEKLFF
TGTGCCAGCAGCTTCCTGTACGGACAGGCTGAAAAACTGTTTTTT